The rows below give T cell receptor beta chains drawn from one sample of a study of cytomegalovirus exposure and HLA in healthy donors. Sequencing used immunoSEQ multiplex PCR; TCRdb keeps in-frame clones, though not all of them. Among over 150,000 clones listed, approximately 70% were seen once. Sequenced input: PBMCs. These receptor sequences come from a woman in her thirties in good health and CMV-seropositive. CDR3s include the opening cysteine and the closing phenylalanine or tryptophan. The D gene is left open where the match is weak. Size values are once, few and many counts, or a class for expanded clones, and some rows have none.

j_call: TRBJ2-3; clone_size: .; d_call: TRBD2; v_call: TRBV18; cdr3_nt: TGTGCCAGCTCACCCGCAGCGGGAAGCACAGATACGCAGTATTTT; cdr3_aa: CASSPAAGSTDTQYF
j_call: TRBJ2-7; clone_size: .; d_call: .; v_call: TRBV29-1; cdr3_nt: TGCAGCGTTGTTACCGGACTCGCCCGAGAGCAGTACTTC; cdr3_aa: CSVVTGLAREQYF
j_call: TRBJ2-2; clone_size: .; d_call: TRBD2; v_call: TRBV5-1; cdr3_nt: TGCGCCAGCAGCGAGGGACTAGCGGGAGGGCCCGGCGGGGAGCTGTTTTTT; cdr3_aa: CASSEGLAGGPGGELFF
j_call: TRBJ2-5; clone_size: .; d_call: .; v_call: TRBV7-8; cdr3_nt: TGTGCCAGCAGCCGCCGGGGGGCTAGTAAAGAGACCCAGTACTTC; cdr3_aa: CASSRRGASKETQYF
j_call: TRBJ2-7; clone_size: .; d_call: .; v_call: TRBV27; cdr3_nt: TGTGCCAGCAGTTTATCGGGGAGTTCTCCCTACGAGCAGTACTTC; cdr3_aa: CASSLSGSSPYEQYF
j_call: TRBJ1-1; clone_size: few; d_call: .; v_call: TRBV29-1; cdr3_nt: TGCAGCGGACAGGAGAACACTGAAGCTTTCTTT; cdr3_aa: CSGQENTEAFF
j_call: TRBJ2-7; clone_size: .; d_call: TRBD1; v_call: TRBV19; cdr3_nt: TGTGCCAGTAGTGCAGGGGGTTGGGACTACGAGCAGTACTTC; cdr3_aa: CASSAGGWDYEQYF
j_call: TRBJ2-1; clone_size: few; d_call: TRBD2; v_call: TRBV6-1; cdr3_nt: TGTGCCAGCAGTGGCAAATTTACGGGACTAGTTAGTGTTGAGCAGTTCTTC; cdr3_aa: CASSGKFTGLVSVEQFF
j_call: TRBJ2-1; clone_size: few; d_call: .; v_call: TRBV4-2; cdr3_nt: TGTGCCAGCAGCCAAGATCGGGTAGCGGAGTACAATGAGCAGTTCTTC; cdr3_aa: CASSQDRVAEYNEQFF
j_call: TRBJ2-1; clone_size: .; d_call: TRBD2; v_call: TRBV11-2; cdr3_nt: TGTGCCAGCAGCCGCATACTAGCGGGAGGGAAGAATGAGCAGTTCTTC; cdr3_aa: CASSRILAGGKNEQFF
j_call: TRBJ2-5; clone_size: .; d_call: .; v_call: TRBV6-6; cdr3_nt: TGTGCCACCGCTCGTGGAGGGAGTGGGTCGGAGACCCAGTACTTC; cdr3_aa: CATARGGSGSETQYF
j_call: TRBJ2-1; clone_size: .; d_call: .; v_call: TRBV19; cdr3_nt: TGTGCCAGTAGTATAAGCGGCGGGTTGGGTGAGCAGTTCTTC; cdr3_aa: CASSISGGLGEQFF
j_call: TRBJ2-1; clone_size: .; d_call: TRBD2; v_call: TRBV6-5; cdr3_nt: TGTGCCAGCAGCCCCGGACTAGAGGCCAACAATGAGCAGTTCTTC; cdr3_aa: CASSPGLEANNEQFF
j_call: TRBJ2-7; clone_size: .; d_call: TRBD2; v_call: TRBV7-4; cdr3_nt: TGTGCCAGCAGCTCCGGGACCCCCGGACTAGCGGGAGGGCCGGCGATCTACGAGCAGTACTTC; cdr3_aa: CASSSGTPGLAGGPAIYEQYF
j_call: TRBJ2-3; clone_size: .; d_call: .; v_call: TRBV29-1; cdr3_nt: TGCAGCGTAACCTACACAGATACGCAGTATTTT; cdr3_aa: CSVTYTDTQYF
j_call: TRBJ2-2; clone_size: .; d_call: .; v_call: TRBV14; cdr3_nt: TGTGCCAGCAGCCAAGAAGGACACTGGACCGGGGAGCTGTTTTTT; cdr3_aa: CASSQEGHWTGELFF
j_call: TRBJ2-6; clone_size: .; d_call: .; v_call: TRBV19; cdr3_nt: TGTGCCAGTAGTATAAAACTTAGGAGTGGGCCAGGGGGGGCCAACGTCCTGACTTTC; cdr3_aa: CASSIKLRSGPGGANVLTF
j_call: TRBJ2-7; clone_size: .; d_call: .; v_call: TRBV2; cdr3_nt: TGTGCCAGCAGTGACCGCGCCCACGAGCAGTACTTC; cdr3_aa: CASSDRAHEQYF
j_call: TRBJ2-7; clone_size: .; d_call: .; v_call: TRBV5-6; cdr3_nt: TGTGCCAGCAGCTACATTGTAGGGGTCACCTCCTACGAGCAGTACTTC; cdr3_aa: CASSYIVGVTSYEQYF
j_call: TRBJ2-5; clone_size: .; d_call: TRBD1; v_call: TRBV5-4; cdr3_nt: TGTGCCAGCAGCTTGATGGGACAGATGGGGACCCAGTACTTC; cdr3_aa: CASSLMGQMGTQYF
j_call: TRBJ1-4; clone_size: .; d_call: .; v_call: TRBV7-9; cdr3_nt: TGTGCCAGCAGCTTAACAGGGTATGAAGAAAAACTGTTTTTT; cdr3_aa: CASSLTGYEEKLFF
j_call: TRBJ1-1; clone_size: .; d_call: TRBD1; v_call: TRBV5-1; cdr3_nt: TGCGCCAGCAGGCAAATTACAGGGGCGACTCCGATGAACACTGAAGCTTTCTTT; cdr3_aa: CASRQITGATPMNTEAFF
j_call: TRBJ1-1; clone_size: .; d_call: TRBD1; v_call: TRBV2; cdr3_nt: TGTGCCAGCGATAGAGAACAGGGGACCACTGAAGCTTTCTTT; cdr3_aa: CASDREQGTTEAFF
j_call: TRBJ2-1; clone_size: .; d_call: TRBD2; v_call: TRBV19; cdr3_nt: TGTGCCAGTACGTCTAGCGGCTTAAATGAGCAGTTCTTC; cdr3_aa: CASTSSGLNEQFF
j_call: TRBJ1-3; clone_size: .; d_call: .; v_call: TRBV6-6; cdr3_nt: TGTGCCAGCAGTCGCCAGGGGACGACTGGAAACACCATATATTTT; cdr3_aa: CASSRQGTTGNTIYF
j_call: TRBJ1-1; clone_size: .; d_call: TRBD1; v_call: TRBV19; cdr3_nt: TGTGCCAGTAGTTGGGACAGGGGGACTGAAGCTTTCTTT; cdr3_aa: CASSWDRGTEAFF
j_call: TRBJ2-7; clone_size: .; d_call: .; v_call: TRBV28; cdr3_nt: TGTGCCAGCAGTTTACAGGGCTTTTTTTCCGAGCAGTACTTC; cdr3_aa: CASSLQGFFSEQYF
j_call: TRBJ2-7; clone_size: .; d_call: .; v_call: TRBV4-2; cdr3_nt: TGTGCCAGCAGCCTCCTGGGTCAGGTAGGGCAGTACTTC; cdr3_aa: CASSLLGQVGQYF
j_call: TRBJ1-2; clone_size: .; d_call: .; v_call: TRBV12-5; cdr3_nt: TGTGCTAGTGGTTTTGGACTGAACTATGGCTACACCTTC; cdr3_aa: CASGFGLNYGYTF
j_call: TRBJ2-5; clone_size: .; d_call: .; v_call: TRBV27; cdr3_nt: TGTGCCAGCAGTTTAAGGGCTAGCGTGTTGACGGAGACCCAGTACTTC; cdr3_aa: CASSLRASVLTETQYF
j_call: TRBJ2-7; clone_size: .; d_call: TRBD1; v_call: TRBV19; cdr3_nt: TGTGCCAGTATCCACAGAAAACCGGGACAGGCAATAAATGAGCAGTACTTC; cdr3_aa: CASIHRKPGQAINEQYF
j_call: TRBJ2-7; clone_size: .; d_call: TRBD1; v_call: TRBV13; cdr3_nt: TGTGCCAGCAGCCCGGGGGACAGGGCAAGGAGATACGAGCAGTACTTC; cdr3_aa: CASSPGDRARRYEQYF
j_call: TRBJ1-4; clone_size: .; d_call: TRBD1; v_call: TRBV11-2; cdr3_nt: TGTGCCAGCAGCCCGGACAGGGGCAGTGAAAAACTGTTTTTT; cdr3_aa: CASSPDRGSEKLFF
j_call: TRBJ2-7; clone_size: .; d_call: .; v_call: TRBV9; cdr3_nt: TGTGCCAGCAGCGCCCGGGACACAACCTACGAGCAGTACTTC; cdr3_aa: CASSARDTTYEQYF
j_call: TRBJ2-2; clone_size: .; d_call: .; v_call: TRBV7-2; cdr3_nt: TGTGCCAGCAGCCCGCGGTTCAGGAACACCGGGGAGCTGTTTTTT; cdr3_aa: CASSPRFRNTGELFF
j_call: TRBJ1-5; clone_size: .; d_call: .; v_call: TRBV6-4; cdr3_nt: TGTGCCAGCAGTGCGGGGTTCGGCAATCAGCCCCAGCATTTT; cdr3_aa: CASSAGFGNQPQHF
j_call: TRBJ1-1; clone_size: .; d_call: TRBD1; v_call: TRBV15; cdr3_nt: TGTGCCACCAGCAGAGACTACCCCGGGACAGTGAACACTGAAGCTTTCTTT; cdr3_aa: CATSRDYPGTVNTEAFF
j_call: TRBJ2-1; clone_size: .; d_call: .; v_call: TRBV10-3; cdr3_nt: TGTGCCATCAGCCCCCAGGCCTACAATGAGCAGTTCTTC; cdr3_aa: CAISPQAYNEQFF
j_call: TRBJ2-7; clone_size: .; d_call: TRBD1; v_call: TRBV19; cdr3_nt: TGTGCCAGTAGTATAAGGCATCCCAGGGGGAGCTCCTACGAGCAGTACTTC; cdr3_aa: CASSIRHPRGSSYEQYF
j_call: TRBJ2-1; clone_size: .; d_call: .; v_call: TRBV15; cdr3_nt: TGTGCCACCAGCAGAGCCGGGGACAATGAGCAGTTCTTC; cdr3_aa: CATSRAGDNEQFF
j_call: TRBJ2-6; clone_size: .; d_call: .; v_call: TRBV6-5; cdr3_nt: TGTGCCAGCCGTTCCCCAAACTCTGGGGCCAACGTCCTGACTTTC; cdr3_aa: CASRSPNSGANVLTF
j_call: TRBJ1-2; clone_size: .; d_call: .; v_call: TRBV28; cdr3_nt: TGTGCCAGCAGTTTTCGAGGCGGCCTCTATGGCTACACCTTC; cdr3_aa: CASSFRGGLYGYTF
j_call: TRBJ1-1; clone_size: .; d_call: .; v_call: TRBV6-5; cdr3_nt: TGTGCCAGCAGTTACTCGAACAAGGGGATGAACACTGAAGCTTTCTTT; cdr3_aa: CASSYSNKGMNTEAFF
j_call: TRBJ2-2; clone_size: .; d_call: .; v_call: TRBV15; cdr3_nt: TGTGCCACCAGCAGAGAGGCAACAGACACCGGGGAGCTGTTTTTT; cdr3_aa: CATSREATDTGELFF
j_call: TRBJ2-2; clone_size: .; d_call: TRBD2; v_call: TRBV18; cdr3_nt: TGTGCCAGCTCACCACAAAAAATACGGACTAGCGGGAGGGCCAAAGGAGCCGGGGAGCTGTTTTTT; cdr3_aa: CASSPQKIRTSGRAKGAGELFF
j_call: TRBJ1-4; clone_size: .; d_call: TRBD1; v_call: TRBV10-3; cdr3_nt: TGTGCCATCAGTGAGGGGACAGCTAATGAAAAACTGTTTTTT; cdr3_aa: CAISEGTANEKLFF
j_call: TRBJ2-1; clone_size: few; d_call: .; v_call: TRBV6-1; cdr3_nt: TGTGCCAGCAGTGAAGCGGACGGGGGCTACAATGAGCAGTTCTTC; cdr3_aa: CASSEADGGYNEQFF
j_call: TRBJ2-7; clone_size: few; d_call: .; v_call: TRBV18; cdr3_nt: TGTGCCAGCTCCGACAGGTACGAGCAGTACTTC; cdr3_aa: CASSDRYEQYF
j_call: TRBJ2-5; clone_size: .; d_call: .; v_call: TRBV6-4; cdr3_nt: TGTGCCAGCAGTGACTCGCCAGGGGCTGAGACCCAGTACTTC; cdr3_aa: CASSDSPGAETQYF
j_call: TRBJ2-2; clone_size: once; d_call: TRBD2; v_call: TRBV7-8; cdr3_nt: TGTGCCAGCAGCCCCAGTTTTCGGGGGGACACCGGGGAGCTGTTTTTT; cdr3_aa: CASSPSFRGDTGELFF
j_call: TRBJ2-7; clone_size: .; d_call: .; v_call: TRBV7-9; cdr3_nt: TGTGCCAGCAGCTTAGCGTCGGACGAGCAGTACTTC; cdr3_aa: CASSLASDEQYF
j_call: TRBJ2-1; clone_size: .; d_call: TRBD2; v_call: TRBV10-3; cdr3_nt: TGTGCCAGCAGTCAGGGGACTAGCGGGAGTAGTGAGCAGTTCTTC; cdr3_aa: CASSQGTSGSSEQFF
j_call: TRBJ2-7; clone_size: .; d_call: TRBD2; v_call: TRBV10-3; cdr3_nt: TGTGCCATCAGTGAGTCTAAGGGAGGGGCGGGCCGCTACGAGCAGTACTTC; cdr3_aa: CAISESKGGAGRYEQYF
j_call: TRBJ1-2; clone_size: .; d_call: TRBD1; v_call: TRBV2; cdr3_nt: TGTGCCAGCCTAAATTCGGGACAGAACTATGGCTACACCTTC; cdr3_aa: CASLNSGQNYGYTF
j_call: TRBJ1-5; clone_size: once; d_call: .; v_call: TRBV29-1; cdr3_nt: TGCAGCGTTGAAGGGGAGGGGAATCAGCCCCAGCATTTT; cdr3_aa: CSVEGEGNQPQHF
j_call: TRBJ2-7; clone_size: .; d_call: TRBD1; v_call: TRBV29-1; cdr3_nt: TGCAGCGTTGAATATGTGGGACAGGGGACCTACGAGCAGTACTTC; cdr3_aa: CSVEYVGQGTYEQYF
j_call: TRBJ2-3; clone_size: few; d_call: TRBD2; v_call: TRBV28; cdr3_nt: TGTGCCAGCAGTAGCTCGGGACTAGCGATTAGCACAGATACGCAGTATTTT; cdr3_aa: CASSSSGLAISTDTQYF